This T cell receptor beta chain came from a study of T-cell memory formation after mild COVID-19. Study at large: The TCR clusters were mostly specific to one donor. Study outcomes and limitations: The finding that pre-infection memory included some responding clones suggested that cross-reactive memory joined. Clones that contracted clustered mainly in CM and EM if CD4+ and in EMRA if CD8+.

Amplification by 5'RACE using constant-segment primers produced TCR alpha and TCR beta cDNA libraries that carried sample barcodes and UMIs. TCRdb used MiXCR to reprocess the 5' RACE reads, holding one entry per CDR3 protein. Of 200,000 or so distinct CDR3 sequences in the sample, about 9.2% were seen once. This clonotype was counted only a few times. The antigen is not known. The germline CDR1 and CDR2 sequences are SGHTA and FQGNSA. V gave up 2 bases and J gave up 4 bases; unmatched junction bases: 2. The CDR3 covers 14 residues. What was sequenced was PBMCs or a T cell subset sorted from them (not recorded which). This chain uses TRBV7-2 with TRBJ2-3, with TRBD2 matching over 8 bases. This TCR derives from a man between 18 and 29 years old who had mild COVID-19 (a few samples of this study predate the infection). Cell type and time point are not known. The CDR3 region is CASSLSGRADTQYF. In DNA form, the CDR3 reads TGTGCCAGCAGCTTATCCGGGAGGGCAGATACGCAGTATTTT.